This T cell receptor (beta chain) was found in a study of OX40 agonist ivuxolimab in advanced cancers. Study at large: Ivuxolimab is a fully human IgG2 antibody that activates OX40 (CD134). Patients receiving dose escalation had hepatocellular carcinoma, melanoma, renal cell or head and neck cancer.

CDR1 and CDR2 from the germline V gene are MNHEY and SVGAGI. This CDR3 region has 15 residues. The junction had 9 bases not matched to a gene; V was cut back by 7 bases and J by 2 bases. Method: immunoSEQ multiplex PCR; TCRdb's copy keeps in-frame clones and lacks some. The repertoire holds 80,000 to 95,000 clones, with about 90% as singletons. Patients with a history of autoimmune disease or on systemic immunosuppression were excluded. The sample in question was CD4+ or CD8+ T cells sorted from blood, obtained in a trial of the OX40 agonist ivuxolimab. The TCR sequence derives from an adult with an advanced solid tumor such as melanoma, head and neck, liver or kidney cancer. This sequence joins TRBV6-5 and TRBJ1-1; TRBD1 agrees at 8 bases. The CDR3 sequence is CASIPTGTGNTEAFF. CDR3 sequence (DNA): TGTGCCAGCATTCCTACCGGGACAGGCAACACTGAAGCTTTCTTT.